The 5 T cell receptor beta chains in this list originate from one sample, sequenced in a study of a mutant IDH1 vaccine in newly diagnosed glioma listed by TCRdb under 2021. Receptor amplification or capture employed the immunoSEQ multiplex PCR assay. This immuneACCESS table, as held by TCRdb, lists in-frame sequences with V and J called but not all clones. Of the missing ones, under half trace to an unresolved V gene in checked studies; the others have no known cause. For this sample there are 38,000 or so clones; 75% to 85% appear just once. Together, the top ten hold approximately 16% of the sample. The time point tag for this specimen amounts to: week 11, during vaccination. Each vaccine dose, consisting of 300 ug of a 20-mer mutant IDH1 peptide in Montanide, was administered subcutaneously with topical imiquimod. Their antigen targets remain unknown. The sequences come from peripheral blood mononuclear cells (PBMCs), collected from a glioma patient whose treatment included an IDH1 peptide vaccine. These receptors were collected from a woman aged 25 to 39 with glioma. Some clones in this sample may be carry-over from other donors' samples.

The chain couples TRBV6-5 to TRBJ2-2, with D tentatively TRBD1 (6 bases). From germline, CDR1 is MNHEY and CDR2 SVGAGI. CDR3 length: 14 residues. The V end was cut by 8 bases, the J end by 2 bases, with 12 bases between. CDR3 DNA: TGTGCCAGCGGAGACAGGCTAAACACCGGGGAGCTGTTTTTT. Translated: CASGDRLNTGELFF.

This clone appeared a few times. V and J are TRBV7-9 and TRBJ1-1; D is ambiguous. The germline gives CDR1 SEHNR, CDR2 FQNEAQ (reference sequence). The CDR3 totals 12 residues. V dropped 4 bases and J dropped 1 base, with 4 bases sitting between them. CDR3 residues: CASSSQNTEAFF. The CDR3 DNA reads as TGTGCCAGCAGCTCCCAGAACACTGAAGCTTTCTTT.

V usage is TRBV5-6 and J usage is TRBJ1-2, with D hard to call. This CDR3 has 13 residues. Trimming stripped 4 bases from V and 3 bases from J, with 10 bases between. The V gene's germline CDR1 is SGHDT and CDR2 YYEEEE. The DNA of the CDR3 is TGTGCCAGCAGCGCGTGGCCTGACTATGGCTACACCTTC. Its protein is CASSAWPDYGYTF.

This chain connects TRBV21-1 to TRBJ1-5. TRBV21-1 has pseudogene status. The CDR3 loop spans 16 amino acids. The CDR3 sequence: CASSKNREYSNQPQHF. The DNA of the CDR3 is TGTGCCAGCAGCAAGAATCGAGAGTATAGCAATCAGCCCCAGCATTTT.

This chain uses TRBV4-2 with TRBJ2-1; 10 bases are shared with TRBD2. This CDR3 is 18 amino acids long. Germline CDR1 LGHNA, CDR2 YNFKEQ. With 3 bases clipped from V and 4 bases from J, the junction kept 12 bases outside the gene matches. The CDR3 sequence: CASSHPLAPSGGYNEQFF. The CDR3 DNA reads TGTGCCAGCAGCCACCCGCTGGCTCCTAGCGGGGGATACAATGAGCAGTTCTTC.